These 18 T cell receptor beta chains share one sample of origin, sequenced in a study of cytomegalovirus exposure and HLA in healthy donors. The study ran its PCR with 60 Vbeta and 13 Jbeta primers. Generated by immunoSEQ multiplex PCR, the TCRdb table keeps only in-frame clones and is missing some. The sample contains hundreds of thousands of clones, around 83% of which appear only once. What was sequenced was PBMCs. These receptors came from a girl aged 5-17 years in good health and CMV-seronegative.

The chain has TRBV28 and TRBJ2-3; perhaps TRBD2 as D (6 bases). There are 15 residues in the CDR3. Germline CDR1 reads MDHEN; CDR2 reads SYDVKM. Trimming removed 6 bases from V and 1 base from J, with 14 bases in between. CDR3 sequence: CASRISGAGTDTQYF. The DNA for the CDR3 is TGTGCCAGCAGGATTAGCGGCGCGGGCACAGATACGCAGTATTTT. Full variable domain (outside the CDR3, taken from reference TRBV28 and TRBJ2-3): DVKVTQSSRYLVKRTGEKVFLECVQDMDHENMFWYRQDPGLGLRLIYFSYDVKMKEKGDIPEGYSVSREKKERFSLILESASTNQTSMYLCASRISGAGTDTQYFGPGTRLTVL.

The chain uses TRBV7-8 and TRBJ1-1; D is unresolved. Trimming shortened V by 5 bases and J by 2 bases, and 12 bases separated the two germline ends. The CDR3 covers 14 residues. Germline CDR1 SGHVS, CDR2 FQNEAQ. DNA for the CDR3: TGTGCCAGCAGCCCCCGGGTAGTTAACACTGAAGCTTTCTTT. Translation gives CASSPRVVNTEAFF.

The chain links TRBV7-9 to TRBJ1-5, with 7 bases fitting TRBD1. Germline lookup yields CDR1 SEHNR and CDR2 FQNEAQ (reference sequence). The V segment lost 5 bases and the J segment 3 bases; nucleotides outside the gene matches: 10. The CDR3 length is 16 residues. The DNA of the CDR3 is TGTGCCAGCAGCCCCGGGACCGGGACAGTCAATCAGCCCCAGCATTTT. It is translated as CASSPGTGTVNQPQHF.

This clone occurred a few times. The V and J genes are TRBV18 and TRBJ1-1, with 7 bases fitting TRBD1. The CDR3 contains 13 residues. Germline V CDR1 and CDR2: KGHSH, LQKENI. V was pared by 6 bases and J by 5 bases, with 6 bases of the junction left unmatched. DNA of the CDR3: TGTGCCAGCTCTCCTGACAGGGTTACTGAAGCTTTCTTT. Its translation is CASSPDRVTEAFF.

This clone was observed a few times. The chain uses TRBV6-6 and TRBJ1-5; a possible D gene is TRBD1 (6 bases). The V gene lost 4 bases and the J gene lost 3 bases, with 13 bases spanning the gap. The CDR3 runs to 15 residues. CDR1 and CDR2 (germline): MNHNY, SVGAGI (reference sequence). The CDR3 loop is CASSSTGPSNQPQHF. The CDR3 DNA sequence: TGTGCCAGCAGTTCGACAGGACCTTCCAATCAGCCCCAGCATTTT.

A few counts support this clone. The rearrangement links TRBV7-9 to TRBJ1-1, with 7 bases that match TRBD1. J was trimmed by 4 bases and V by 3 bases; bases with no gene match: 5. The germline V gene encodes CDR1 SEHNR and CDR2 FQNEAQ (reference sequence). CDR3 length: 14 residues. CDR3 DNA sequence: TGTGCCAGCAGCTTGAGGGGGCGTAGCACTGAAGCTTTCTTT. Amino acid sequence: CASSLRGRSTEAFF. Variable domain in full (rest from reference TRBV7-9 and TRBJ1-1): DTGVSQNPRHKITKRGQNVTFRCDPISEHNRLYWYRQTLGQGPEFLTYFQNEAQLEKSRLLSDRFSAERPKGSFSTLEIQRTEQGDSAMYLCASSLRGRSTEAFFGQGTRLTVV.

The count of this clone is one. The chain couples TRBV6-5 to TRBJ1-1; D is undetermined. Trimming took off 8 bases at V and 2 bases at J, with 18 bases between the two ends. This CDR3 contains 15 residues. The germline CDR1 and CDR2 sequences are MNHEY and SVGAGI. The CDR3 is CASQRGGRSNTEAFF. CDR3 bases: TGTGCCAGCCAACGGGGAGGCCGATCAAACACTGAAGCTTTCTTT.

The V gene is TRBV28, the J gene TRBJ1-1, with TRBD1 as a possible D gene (5 bases). V was cut by 7 bases and J by 7 bases, with 10 bases left in between. The CDR3 has 11 residues. Germline V gene data show CDR1 as MDHEN and CDR2 as SYDVKM. For the CDR3, the DNA is TGTGCCAGCAACCAGGGAAATGAAGCTTTCTTT. Protein: CASNQGNEAFF.

This rearrangement joins TRBV7-2 to TRBJ1-2, with TRBD1 as a possible D gene (5 bases). Per the germline V gene, CDR1 is SGHTA and CDR2 is FQGNSA. Trimming took off 1 base at V and 7 bases at J, with 19 bases between the two ends. CDR3 size: 16 residues. CDR3 coding DNA: TGTGCCAGCAGCTTAGGGGGCGGACAACTATGGTTTGGCTACACCTTC. Its protein is CASSLGGGQLWFGYTF.

The CDR3 is CASSQDRGSKSQYF. The CDR3 DNA follows: TGCGCCAGCAGCCAAGATCGTGGGAGTAAATCGCAGTATTTT. V gene TRBV4-1 combines with J gene TRBJ2-3, with D possibly being TRBD2 (5 bases). CDR3 length: 14 residues. V gave up 0 bases and J gave up 10 bases, with 14 bases separating them. Germline V gene lookup returns CDR1 MGHRA and CDR2 YSYEKL.

The genes are TRBV5-4 and TRBJ1-1, with 7 bases that match TRBD1. CDR3 length equals 17 residues. CDR1 and CDR2 from the germline V gene are SGHNT and YYREEE (reference sequence). V shed 3 bases, J shed 1 base, and the junction held 12 bases outside the gene matches. The CDR3 DNA is TGTGCCAGCAGCTCCCCGAAGGGACAGCCGGGGAACACTGAAGCTTTCTTT. As protein: CASSSPKGQPGNTEAFF.

The V gene is TRBV18, the J gene TRBJ1-5; no clear D. The V gene's germline CDR1 is KGHSH and CDR2 LQKENI. Trimming took 4 bases from V and 0 from J, leaving 7 bases between them. This CDR3 has 14 amino acids. The CDR3 nucleotides read TGTGCCAGCTCACTCACTTATAGCAATCAGCCCCAGCATTTT. This gives the protein CASSLTYSNQPQHF. Full variable domain (missing parts from reference TRBV18 and TRBJ1-5): NAGVMQNPRHLVRRRGQEARLRCSPMKGHSHVYWYRQLPEEGLKFMVYLQKENIIDESGMPKERFSAEFPKEGPSILRIQQVVRGDSAAYFCASSLTYSNQPQHFGDGTRLSIL.

The gene calls are TRBV5-6 and TRBJ1-2, with D possibly TRBD1 on 5 matching bases. Germline V CDR1 and CDR2: SGHDT, YYEEEE. V was trimmed by 4 bases and J by 3 bases, leaving 16 bases between them. This CDR3 contains 15 residues. The CDR3: CASSPHGQGYYGYTF. CDR3 nucleotide sequence: TGTGCCAGCAGCCCCCATGGACAAGGGTACTATGGCTACACCTTC.

The CDR3 loop reads CASSQDRGKGYNEQFF. The CDR3 bases are TGTGCCAGCAGCCAAGACCGAGGGAAGGGTTACAATGAGCAGTTCTTC. This rearrangement joins TRBV14 to TRBJ2-1; maybe TRBD2 (5 bases). This CDR3 spans 16 amino acids. Germline CDR1 reads SGHDN; CDR2 reads FVKESK. The V end was cut by 0 bases, the J end by 4 bases, with 13 bases between.

This clone was detected only once. The rearrangement uses TRBV5-1 and TRBJ1-2, with TRBD1 identical over 8 bases. There are 16 residues in the CDR3. The V and J ends lost 1 base and 7 bases, in that order; junction bases with no gene match: 12. Germline-derived CDR1 and CDR2 are SGHRS and YFSETQ. CDR3 sequence: CASSLWSGQGSSGYTF. CDR3 sequence (DNA): TGCGCCAGCAGCTTGTGGTCAGGACAGGGAAGTAGTGGCTACACCTTC.

V is TRBV6-1 and J is TRBJ2-1; D might be TRBD2 (6 bases). The germline V gene has CDR1 MNHNS and CDR2 SASEGT. The V end lost 4 bases, the J end lost 6 bases, and 16 bases lay between the germline ends. There are 15 residues in the CDR3. For the CDR3, the DNA is TGTGCCAGCAGTGCCGCGACCGGGCGGGGCAATGAGCAGTTCTTC. Translation gives CASSAATGRGNEQFF.

This clone was recorded a few times. This chain connects TRBV6-6 to TRBJ1-1; D is undetermined. Trimming removed 5 bases from V and 0 bases from J, with 10 bases in between. CDR1 MNHNY and CDR2 SVGAGI come from the germline V gene (reference sequence). The CDR3 has 14 amino acids. The CDR3 DNA follows: TGTGCCAGCAGTGAGGACGGGGTGAACACTGAAGCTTTCTTT. Translating it yields CASSEDGVNTEAFF.

V and J are TRBV2 and TRBJ1-1; 7 nucleotides align to TRBD1. Germline V gives CDR1 SNHLY, CDR2 FYNNEI. V was pared by 6 bases and J by 1 base, with 5 bases of the junction left unmatched. The CDR3 length is 14 residues. The CDR3 DNA sequence: TGTGCCAGCAGCCCGACAGGGCGGAACACTGAAGCTTTCTTT. Translating it yields CASSPTGRNTEAFF. The full variable domain, in which reference TRBV2 and TRBJ1-1 provide the parts outside the CDR3, is EPEVTQTPSHQVTQMGQEVILRCVPISNHLYFYWYRQILGQKVEFLVSFYNNEISEKSEIFDDQFSVERPDGSNFTLKIRSTKLEDSAMYFCASSPTGRNTEAFFGQGTRLTVV.